This is a list of T cell receptor beta chains from one sample in a study of cytomegalovirus exposure and HLA in healthy donors. Profiled with immunoSEQ multiplex PCR; TCRdb holds only in-frame clones, not every one. This sample has under 150,000 clones, with roughly 75% found just once. What was sequenced was PBMCs. Receptors originate from a man aged 25-45 years in good health and CMV-seronegative. Each CDR3 is given with its conserved first and last residue. Each record gives: J gene, V gene, D gene, CDR3 length, clone size, CDR3 DNA, CDR3 protein. The D gene is left open where the match is weak. Where a row states a size, it is once, few, many or the class of an expanded clone; other rows omit it.

>TRBJ1-5|TRBV19|TRBD1|16|few
TGTGCCAGTAGTCCCGGTAGCGGGACAGGGCATCAGCCCCAGAATTTT
CASSPGSGTGHQPQNF
>TRBJ1-6|TRBV5-1|TRBD1|14|NA
TGCGCCAGCAGCTTGGGGGGACAGGGTTCACCCCTCCACTTT
CASSLGGQGSPLHF
>TRBJ2-7|TRBV4-1|TRBD2|15|NA
TGCGCCAGCAGCCAAGCAGTGGGACTAGAAATTGAGCAGTACTTC
CASSQAVGLEIEQYF
>TRBJ2-3|TRBV7-3|NA|15|NA
TGTGCCAGCAGCTTATCACAAACGAACAGAGATACGCAGTATTTT
CASSLSQTNRDTQYF
>TRBJ2-7|TRBV14|NA|12|once
TGTGCCAGCAGCCGCATACAGTACGAGCAGTACTTC
CASSRIQYEQYF
>TRBJ2-2|TRBV11-2|TRBD1|14|NA
TGTGCCAGCCTAGGACAGGGGGCGATCGGGGAGCTGTTTTTT
CASLGQGAIGELFF
>TRBJ2-7|TRBV28|NA|15|once
TGTGCCAGCAGTACCGCAGGGGCTACGACCTACGAGCAGTACTTC
CASSTAGATTYEQYF
>TRBJ1-1|TRBV19|TRBD1|14|NA
TGTGCCAGTAGTAAATGGGACAGGGAGACTGAAGCTTTCTTT
CASSKWDRETEAFF
>TRBJ2-2|TRBV6-4|NA|14|few
TGTGCCAGCAGTGACCAACAGGGTCCCGGGGAGCTGTTTTTT
CASSDQQGPGELFF
>TRBJ2-1|TRBV6-5|NA|12|few
TGTGCCAGCAGTCCGACGGGGAATGAGCAGTTCTTC
CASSPTGNEQFF
>TRBJ1-2|TRBV4-2|NA|14|NA
TGTGCCAGTTGCTTCGGGACACCGAACTATGGCTACCCCTTC
CASCFGTPNYGYPF
>TRBJ2-6|TRBV2|NA|15|NA
TGTGCCAGCAGCCTCTCGGGTGGTGGGGCCAACGTCCTGACTTTC
CASSLSGGGANVLTF
>TRBJ1-1|TRBV7-9|NA|13|few
TGTGCCAGCAGAACCCCCAGGGACACTGAAGCTTTCTTT
CASRTPRDTEAFF
>TRBJ1-5|TRBV5-1|NA|16|few
TGCGCCAGCAGCTTGGATACAGGCCCTCCCAATCAGCCCCAGCATTTT
CASSLDTGPPNQPQHF
>TRBJ1-1|TRBV7-9|NA|16|NA
TGTGCCAGCACCCAAGTTGGGGCGTTTCTCCACACTGAAGCTTTCTTT
CASTQVGAFLHTEAFF
>TRBJ1-2|TRBV5-1|NA|15|NA
TGCGCCAGCAGCTTGGCCGGTATTTCCCCACTTGGCTACACCTTC
CASSLAGISPLGYTF
>TRBJ2-7|TRBV28|TRBD1|18|NA
TGTGCCAGCAGGTACCGGGACAGGGCACCATCGAGCTCCTACGAGCAGTACTTC
CASRYRDRAPSSSYEQYF
>TRBJ1-1|TRBV30|NA|12|once
TGTGCCTGGAGTGTGTGGGGGGGCGAAGCTTTCTTT
CAWSVWGGEAFF
>TRBJ2-1|TRBV13|TRBD2|15|NA
TGTGCCAGCAGCTTAGCACTAGCGGGAGTGGATGAGCAGTTCTTC
CASSLALAGVDEQFF
>TRBJ1-6|TRBV5-4|NA|13|few
TGTGCCAGCAGCTTGGGGGAGAATTCACCCCTCCACTTT
CASSLGENSPLHF
>TRBJ2-3|TRBV28|NA|12|few
TGTGCCAGCAAAACCGCGCGGGATACGCAGTATTTT
CASKTARDTQYF
>TRBJ2-1|TRBV9|NA|16|NA
TGTGCCAGCAGCGTGGGAGGCAGGGGGACCTACAATGAGCAGTTCTTC
CASSVGGRGTYNEQFF
>TRBJ2-5|TRBV28|TRBD2|15|NA
TGTGCCAGCAGGTTAGCGGGCGGGCTGGTAGAGACCCAGTACTTC
CASRLAGGLVETQYF
>TRBJ2-5|TRBV15|NA|14|NA
TGTGCCACCAGCAGAGAGAACTCTTGGGAGACCCAGTACTTC
CATSRENSWETQYF
>TRBJ1-1|TRBV6-6|NA|12|few
TGTGCCAGCAGTCCGTCCGCGACTGAAGCTTTCTTT
CASSPSATEAFF
>TRBJ1-5|TRBV6-6|NA|15|NA
TGTGCCAGCAGTGATGACAGACTTGGCCGTCAGCCCCAGCATTTT
CASSDDRLGRQPQHF
>TRBJ1-6|TRBV6-1|TRBD1|16|NA
TGTGCCAGCAGTGCAAAACAGGGGAATTATAATTCACCCCTCCACTTT
CASSAKQGNYNSPLHF
>TRBJ2-1|TRBV25-1|TRBD2|18|NA
TGTGCCAGCAGTGATTGGGGTAGCGGGGGGAACGACGACAATGAGCAGTTCTTC
CASSDWGSGGNDDNEQFF
>TRBJ1-4|TRBV28|NA|15|NA
TGTGCCAGCAGTCCCGCGGGGGCGATCGGTGAAAAACTGTTTTTT
CASSPAGAIGEKLFF
>TRBJ2-7|TRBV18|TRBD2|16|NA
TGTGCCAGCTCACCACCTGGGTCGGGGGAGGGCTACGAGCAGTACTTC
CASSPPGSGEGYEQYF
>TRBJ2-1|TRBV2|TRBD2|15|once
TGTGCCAGCAGTGAGGGGGGGAGTTTCTACAATGAGCAGTTCTTC
CASSEGGSFYNEQFF
>TRBJ2-2|TRBV19|TRBD1|19|NA
TGTGCCAGTAGTAGTGATACACCCTTCGGGACAGGCTACACCGGGGAGCTGTTTTTT
CASSSDTPFGTGYTGELFF
>TRBJ2-1|TRBV7-9|TRBD1|15|once
TGTGCCAGCAGCTGGGACAGGGGGCAATACAATGAGCAGTTCTTC
CASSWDRGQYNEQFF
>TRBJ2-3|TRBV5-1|NA|15|NA
TGCGCCAGCAGCTTGGGGGGCGTCAGCACAGATACGCAGTATTTT
CASSLGGVSTDTQYF
>TRBJ1-2|TRBV29-1|NA|11|NA
TGCAGCTCATTAACGACAGATGGCTACACCTTC
CSSLTTDGYTF
>TRBJ1-2|TRBV5-1|TRBD1|15|NA
TGCGCCAGCAGCTTGGCAGGGGGCGGAGACTATGGCTACACCTTC
CASSLAGGGDYGYTF
>TRBJ1-1|TRBV19|TRBD1|17|NA
TGTGCCAGTAGTCCCACACAGGGGGCGAATAGGGACACTGAAGCTTTCTTT
CASSPTQGANRDTEAFF
>TRBJ1-4|TRBV28|TRBD1|17|NA
TGTGCCAGCAGCCAGGACAGGGGATCATATAACATGGGAAAACTGTTTTTT
CASSQDRGSYNMGKLFF
>TRBJ1-2|TRBV7-2|NA|13|NA
TGTGCCAGCAGCTCTCTAGGGGGTAATGGCTACACCTTC
CASSSLGGNGYTF
>TRBJ2-7|TRBV5-1|NA|17|NA
TGCGCCAGCAGCTCCAGGGACATTAAAAAAGTGGCCTACGAGCAGTACTTC
CASSSRDIKKVAYEQYF
>TRBJ2-1|TRBV5-1|TRBD2|15|NA
TGCGCCAGCAGCTTGGTGCGGGGGGCCAAGGATGAGCAGTTCTTC
CASSLVRGAKDEQFF
>TRBJ1-2|TRBV7-9|TRBD1|13|NA
TGTGCCAGCAGCTCCGGGACAGCTTATGGCTACACCTTC
CASSSGTAYGYTF
>TRBJ1-4|TRBV5-1|NA|14|once
TGCGCCAGCAGCTTTGCGGGGGCTAATGAAAAACTGTTTTTT
CASSFAGANEKLFF
>TRBJ1-5|TRBV6-1|TRBD1|17|NA
TGTGCCAGCAGTGTGGGGGGGACAGGGGTCGGGAATCAGCCCCAGCATTTT
CASSVGGTGVGNQPQHF
>TRBJ2-7|TRBV10-3|TRBD1|15|NA
TGTGCCATCAGTGACGGGACAGGGGGAACCTACGAGCAGTACTTC
CAISDGTGGTYEQYF
>TRBJ2-6|TRBV28|TRBD1|17|NA
TGTGCCAGCAGTCTACCGGGACAGGCATCAGGGGCCAACGTCCTGACTTTC
CASSLPGQASGANVLTF
>TRBJ2-7|TRBV28|NA|15|NA
TGTGCCAGCAGTTCCCCGACAGATCCCCCTTACGAGCAGTACTTC
CASSSPTDPPYEQYF
>TRBJ1-2|TRBV10-3|NA|15|once
TGTGCCATCAGTGATCGAAATGGAGACAGTGATGGCTACACCTTC
CAISDRNGDSDGYTF
>TRBJ2-4|TRBV29-1|NA|17|NA
TGCAGCGTTGAAGATCGGAGAGAGGGGGGGCGGGGGAGCATTCAGTACTTC
CSVEDRREGGRGSIQYF
>TRBJ1-1|TRBV2|NA|12|few
TGTGCCAGCAGAGACAGCAACACTGAAGCTTTCTTT
CASRDSNTEAFF
>TRBJ1-1|TRBV6-1|NA|13|NA
TGTGCCAGCAGAATTACAGGGTACACTGAAGCTTTCTTT
CASRITGYTEAFF
>TRBJ2-7|TRBV28|NA|15|NA
TGTGCCAGCAGTTCCCCGGGGAGGACCTCCCACGAGCAGTACTTC
CASSSPGRTSHEQYF